This TCR beta chain came from a study of post-analysis software for immune sequencing data. This CDR3 contains 18 residues. Germline V lookup: CDR1 SGHVS, CDR2 FQNEAQ. After removal of 2 bases from V and 6 bases from J, the junction contained 13 bases not matched to a gene. The study's findings and limits: Batch-mates among the samples co-clustered strongly by F measure. Normalized Chao1 diversity was significantly lower in multiple sclerosis patients than in controls. Compared with controls, patients had more of about 5 TRBV segments, including TRBV5-6, TRBV5-1 and TRBV20-1.

About this clonotype itself: Its antigen is not known.

Each TCR beta cDNA library carried unique molecular identifiers. TCRdb recomputed calls from the PCR reads with MiXCR, one row per CDR3 protein. The table lists 500,000 to 600,000 distinct CDR3 sequences, around 44% of them singletons. Sequenced sample: blood. The receptor comes from a girl under 18 with multiple sclerosis. This rearrangement joins TRBV7-8 to TRBJ2-1; 10 bases fit TRBD2. In nucleotides, the CDR3 is TGTGCCAGCAGCTTAAGGGTAGGATTACTAGCGGGACCCAATGAGCAGTTCTTC. Its translation is CASSLRVGLLAGPNEQFF.